The 26 T cell receptor beta chains in this list originate from one sample, sequenced in a study of T-cell reconstitution after alpha-beta-depleted transplantation in children. Preparation of the TCRbeta library used unique molecular identifiers. Using its own MiXCR run on the PCR reads, TCRdb lists one record per CDR3 protein. Of approximately 800,000 distinct CDR3 sequences in the sample, approximately 15% were seen once. The input for sequencing was PBMCs, mostly from graft donor cells, taken 360 days after TCRalphabeta/CD19-depleted stem cell transplant. These receptor sequences come from a male patient aged 10 to 17 who had a stem cell transplant for acute lymphoblastic leukemia, so the T cells may come from the graft donor.

In its sample, this clonotype was seen a few times. The CDR3 nucleotides are TGCAGTGCTACCAGAGTTCAAGAGACCCAGTACTTC. Protein product: CSATRVQETQYF. The V gene is TRBV20-1, the J gene TRBJ2-5; D gene uncertain. The V end lost 4 bases, the J end lost 2 bases, and 8 bases lay between the germline ends. CDR1 and CDR2 (germline): DFQATT, SNEGSKA (reference sequence). The CDR3 contains 12 residues.

The chain couples TRBV7-2 to TRBJ1-5; TRBD1 might be the D (5 bases). V lost 2 bases and J 8 bases, leaving 10 bases between the germline ends. CDR3 size: 13 residues. The germline V gene has CDR1 SGHTA and CDR2 FQGNSA. The DNA of the CDR3 is TGTGCCAGCAGCTTATCATTCAGGGAGCCCCAGCATTTT. Protein product: CASSLSFREPQHF. The complete variable domain, with remaining parts taken from reference TRBV7-2 and TRBJ1-5, reads GAGVSQSPSNKVTEKGKDVELRCDPISGHTALYWYRQSLGQGLEFLIYFQGNSAPDKSGLPSDRFSAERTGGSVSTLTIQRTQQEDSAVYLCASSLSFREPQHFGDGTRLSIL.

The chain employs TRBV5-6 and TRBJ2-7, with 10 bases that match TRBD1. Germline CDR1 and CDR2: SGHDT and YYEEEE. Trimming cost V 5 bases and J 3 bases; bases outside gene matches: 5. CDR3 length equals 14 residues. The CDR3, as DNA: TGTGCCAGCAGAAGGGACAGGGGTTTCTACGAGCAGTACTTC. Translation: CASRRDRGFYEQYF.

This clonotype was seen more than once but under ten times. The CDR3 DNA sequence: TGTGCCAGCAGCTTAGCTCCAGCGGGAGGTTCCGAGCAGTACTTC. Protein product: CASSLAPAGGSEQYF. The genes are TRBV7-6 and TRBJ2-7; 9 nucleotides line up with TRBD2. V lost 0 bases and J lost 6; bases outside the gene matches: 6. Germline V gives CDR1 SGHVS, CDR2 FNYEAQ. The CDR3 sequence is 15 residues long. Looking up the rest from reference TRBV7-6 and TRBJ2-7 gives the full variable domain: GAGVSQSPRYKVTKRGQDVALRCDPISGHVSLYWYRQALGQGPEFLTYFNYEAQQDKSGLPNDRFSAERPEGSISTLTIQRTEQRDSAMYRCASSLAPAGGSEQYFGPGTRLTVT.

CDR3 sequence (DNA): TGTGCCAGCAGTTTAATAGCGGGAGGGCTTTTAGATACGCAGTATTTT. This gives the protein CASSLIAGGLLDTQYF. V usage is TRBV28 and J usage is TRBJ2-3; 11 nucleotides agree with TRBD2. Germline loops: CDR1 MDHEN, CDR2 SYDVKM. The CDR3 is 16 residues long. Losses at the gene ends were 2 bases for V and 5 bases for J; bases not matched to a gene: 6.

V gene TRBV2 combines with J gene TRBJ2-5; TRBD1 aligns across 9 bases. Trimming at V came to 7 bases and at J to 3 bases, leaving 9 bases not matched to a gene. The CDR3 totals 15 residues. Germline assignment: CDR1 SNHLY and CDR2 FYNNEI. CDR3 bases: TGTGCCAGCACAACAGGGGGCACCCCCAAAGAGACCCAGTACTTC. This codes for CASTTGGTPKETQYF.

The chain recombines TRBV12-3 or TRBV12-4 with TRBJ2-1, with D tentatively TRBD1 or TRBD2 (5 bases each). The V gene lost 5 bases and the J gene lost 3 bases, with 14 bases spanning the gap. This CDR3 spans 15 amino acids. The CDR3 protein is CASSTGLSFYNEQFF. CDR3 DNA sequence: TGTGCCAGCAGTACAGGACTCTCCTTCTACAATGAGCAGTTCTTC.

This rearrangement joins TRBV15 to TRBJ1-4, with TRBD1 identical over 10 bases. The CDR3 is 16 amino acids. Germline V gene lookup returns CDR1 LNHNV and CDR2 YYDKDF (reference sequence). Unmatched junction bases numbered 9, after V lost 3 bases and J lost 8 bases. The CDR3 spells CATSSPDRGLREKLFF. DNA for the CDR3: TGTGCCACCAGCAGCCCCGACAGGGGGCTACGGGAAAAACTGTTTTTT.

This clonotype was counted at least ten times. The chain joins TRBV28 to TRBJ2-4, with D maybe TRBD1 (6 bases). With 5 bases removed from V and 11 bases from J, the gap between germline ends came to 7 bases. Germline CDR1 is MDHEN and CDR2 is SYDVKM. The CDR3 has 10 amino acids. CDR3 nucleotide sequence: TGTGCCAGCAGTCGGACAGTTCAGTACTTC. It codes for CASSRTVQYF. Full variable domain (rest looked up from reference TRBV28 and TRBJ2-4): DVKVTQSSRYLVKRTGEKVFLECVQDMDHENMFWYRQDPGLGLRLIYFSYDVKMKEKGDIPEGYSVSREKKERFSLILESASTNQTSMYLCASSRTVQYFGAGTRLSVL.

This clonotype was observed a few times. The V and J genes are TRBV4-2 and TRBJ2-1, with 9 nucleotides matching TRBD2. V lost 0 bases to trimming and J lost 4 bases; unmatched junction nucleotides: 10. The CDR3 is 18 residues long. Germline V CDR1 and CDR2: LGHNA, YNFKEQ. This CDR3 is CASSQELGLAGFYNEQFF. The DNA of the CDR3 is TGTGCCAGCAGCCAAGAGCTGGGGCTAGCGGGATTTTACAATGAGCAGTTCTTC.

This clonotype was seen at least ten times. This chain links TRBV5-1 with TRBJ1-1, with D perhaps TRBD1 (5 bases). V lost 4 bases to trimming and J lost 8 bases, with 15 bases between them. The CDR3 is 13 residues long. CDR1 and CDR2 from the germline V gene are SGHRS and YFSETQ. CDR3 nucleotide sequence: TGCGCCAGCAGCATCAACGGGGGGTCAGAAGCTTTCTTT. As protein: CASSINGGSEAFF.

The gene calls are TRBV5-1 and TRBJ1-2; D remains ambiguous. With 1 base removed from V and 8 bases from J, the gap between germline ends came to 9 bases. Germline V CDR1 and CDR2: SGHRS, YFSETQ. The CDR3 covers 12 residues. CDR3 bases: TGCGCCAGCAGCTTGAACTTAGAGGGCTACACCTTC. Its protein is CASSLNLEGYTF.

This chain joins TRBV7-6 and TRBJ2-3; 16 nucleotides line up with TRBD2. Germline lookup yields CDR1 SGHVS and CDR2 FNYEAQ. The CDR3 has 18 amino acids. V lost 3 bases, J lost 5 bases, and 8 bases stayed unmatched. CDR3 bases: TGTGCCAGCAGCTTTACCGGGACTAGCGGGAGGGCCGGAGATACGCAGTATTTT. Its protein is CASSFTGTSGRAGDTQYF. The variable domain in full, with the rest retrieved from reference TRBV7-6 and TRBJ2-3, is GAGVSQSPRYKVTKRGQDVALRCDPISGHVSLYWYRQALGQGPEFLTYFNYEAQQDKSGLPNDRFSAERPEGSISTLTIQRTEQRDSAMYRCASSFTGTSGRAGDTQYFGPGTRLTVL.

The V and J genes are TRBV29-1 and TRBJ2-1, with unresolved D. Trimming stripped 4 bases from V and 4 bases from J, with 17 bases between. Germline V gene sequence: CDR1 SQVTM, CDR2 ANQGSEA. There are 15 residues in the CDR3. CDR3 in DNA: TGCAGCGTTGCCCGGTCGGGTGAACCGTACAATGAGCAGTTCTTC. This translates into CSVARSGEPYNEQFF.

This clonotype was observed a handful of times. The rearrangement links TRBV4-1 to TRBJ2-7; weak D call: TRBD1 (6 bases). This CDR3 spans 15 amino acids. V was clipped by 4 bases and J by 2 bases, with 15 bases between them. Looked up from germline, CDR1 is MGHRA and CDR2 is YSYEKL. The CDR3 DNA is TGCGCCAGCAGCCCCTTGGGGGCTTCCACCTACGAGCAGTACTTC. Translating gives CASSPLGASTYEQYF.

Ten or more counts support this clonotype. J is TRBJ2-2 and V is TRBV18; 8 bases agree with TRBD1. The CDR3 length is 16 residues. The V segment lost 4 bases and the J segment 3 bases; nucleotides outside the gene matches: 7. The germline V gene encodes CDR1 KGHSH and CDR2 LQKENI. The CDR3 is CASSHHPGQDTGELFF. Written as DNA, the CDR3 is TGTGCCAGCTCACATCACCCGGGACAGGACACCGGGGAGCTGTTTTTT.

V and J are TRBV18 and TRBJ2-5; perhaps TRBD1 as D (6 bases). Germline CDR1 reads KGHSH; CDR2 reads LQKENI. The CDR3 has 15 amino acids. Trimming took off 3 bases at V and 2 bases at J, with 13 bases between the two ends. The chain's CDR3 is CASSPLGTTQETQYF. CDR3 nucleotide sequence: TGTGCCAGCTCACCGCTCGGGACAACGCAAGAGACCCAGTACTTC.

This clonotype has a count of ten or more. The chain carries TRBV12-3 or TRBV12-4 and TRBJ2-1, with 10 positions matching TRBD2. CDR3 length: 20 amino acids. Trimming cost V 3 bases and J 0 bases; bases outside gene matches: 14. The chain's CDR3 is CASSFRGNSGRLSSYNEQFF. For the CDR3, the DNA is TGTGCCAGCAGTTTCCGGGGAAATAGCGGGAGGCTGAGCTCCTACAATGAGCAGTTCTTC.

V is TRBV7-9 and J is TRBJ2-1; D uncertain. With 3 bases removed from V and 3 bases from J, the gap between germline ends came to 15 bases. The germline gives CDR1 SEHNR, CDR2 FQNEAQ (reference sequence). The CDR3 covers 16 residues. The DNA for the CDR3 is TGTGCCAGCAGCTTGGTACGGCGCATTTTCTACAATGAGCAGTTCTTC. It specifies CASSLVRRIFYNEQFF.

This clonotype was picked up a small number of times. The V gene is TRBV7-8, the J gene TRBJ1-3, with D perhaps matching TRBD1 (5 bases). The CDR3 contains 16 residues. V lost 1 base, J lost 0 bases, and 10 bases lay in between. In germline, CDR1 is SGHVS, CDR2 FQNEAQ. This CDR3 reads CASSLVGASSGNTIYF. The CDR3 coding sequence is TGTGCCAGCAGCTTAGTTGGGGCCAGCTCTGGAAACACCATATATTTT.

J is TRBJ2-3 and V is TRBV4-1; D tentatively fits TRBD1 or TRBD2 (5 bases each). Germline V gives CDR1 MGHRA, CDR2 YSYEKL. V was shortened by 4 bases and J by 3 bases, with 20 bases between the two germline ends. This CDR3 comprises 17 residues. The CDR3 loop reads CASSLPPRGFGTDTQYF. CDR3 DNA sequence: TGCGCCAGCAGCCTCCCGCCGAGGGGCTTCGGGACAGATACGCAGTATTTT.

This clonotype was detected a few times. The chain combines TRBV7-6 with TRBJ2-7; D possibly corresponds to TRBD1 (5 bases). The CDR3 extends over 14 amino acids. Trimming took 7 bases from V and 3 from J, leaving 16 bases between them. Germline V gene sequence: CDR1 SGHVS, CDR2 FNYEAQ. CDR3 residues: CASKETVGFYEQYF. In nucleotides, the CDR3 is TGTGCCAGCAAAGAGACAGTGGGCTTCTACGAGCAGTACTTC.

The rearrangement links TRBV6-4 to TRBJ2-1; D unresolved. Between the trimmed V and J ends, which lost 0 bases and 4 bases, there was a span of 7 bases. This CDR3 comprises 14 residues. Germline V gives CDR1 MRHNA, CDR2 SNTAGT. CDR3 sequence: CASSDSGPYNEQFF. In DNA form, the CDR3 reads TGTGCCAGCAGTGACTCTGGCCCTTACAATGAGCAGTTCTTC.

The V gene is TRBV4-2, the J gene TRBJ2-1; D is uncertain. The germline V gene encodes CDR1 LGHNA and CDR2 YNFKEQ. V was clipped by 1 base and J by 5 bases, with 3 bases between them. The CDR3 consists of 12 residues. CDR3 DNA sequence: TGTGCCAGCAGCCAAGCCCACAATGAGCAGTTCTTC. Translated, it gives CASSQAHNEQFF.

The chain links TRBV12-3 or TRBV12-4 to TRBJ1-2, with no clear D. The ends were cut back, 1 base at V and 4 bases at J, with 10 bases in the middle. The CDR3 has 14 residues. The CDR3 nucleotides read TGTGCCAGCAGTTTAGGCCGGTTGGCCTATGGCTACACCTTC. It yields the protein CASSLGRLAYGYTF.

The rearrangement links TRBV12-3 or TRBV12-4 to TRBJ2-1; 10 nucleotides line up with TRBD2. Trimming cost V 7 bases and J 5 bases; bases outside gene matches: 8. The CDR3 sequence is 15 residues long. The CDR3 coding sequence is TGTGCCAGCAATCCCGGGACTAGCGTTCACAATGAGCAGTTCTTC. Its translation: CASNPGTSVHNEQFF.